This TCR beta chain was profiled in a study of blood T cell repertoires in COVID-19. Seattle researchers signed up patients amid active infection and tracked them longitudinally. Profiling relied on immunoSEQ multiplex PCR, and the TCRdb table lists in-frame clones only, not all of them. In the table there are over 150,000 clones, approximately 85% of which are singletons. The receptor was derived from a man between 60 and 70 years old with COVID-19, enrolled during active disease. The sequenced sample was peripheral blood.

The CDR3 region is CASSPQGKDGGNIQYF. CDR3 sequence (DNA): TGTGCCAGCAGCCCACAAGGGAAGGATGGCGGGAACATTCAGTACTTC. The chain employs TRBV4-2 and TRBJ2-4; TRBD2 is a possible D gene (5 bases). Between the trimmed V and J ends, which lost 4 bases and 7 bases, there was a span of 20 bases. CDR1 and CDR2 from the germline V gene are LGHNA and YNFKEQ. The CDR3 runs to 16 residues.